Presented here are 4 T cell receptor beta chains from one specimen sequenced in a study of regulatory T cells in long-lasting Graves disease. Relying on iRepertoire HTBI primers and Arm-PCR of CDR3 regions, the team built TCR beta libraries. Using its own MiXCR run on the multiplex PCR reads, TCRdb lists one record per CDR3 protein. The data show 310,000 or so distinct CDR3 sequences, with roughly a fifth seen just once and just under 30% held by the top ten. This sample's time point: persistent/refractory GD, antithyroid drugs over 5 years with positive TRAb. The TCR library was made from RNA that had been extracted from PBMCs in TRIzol. The specimen was peripheral blood mononuclear cells (PBMCs), collected when the disease was refractory, from a patient treated with antithyroid drugs. The receptors stem from a female donor with Graves disease.

There are a few counts of this clonotype. The chain combines TRBV12-3 or TRBV12-4 with TRBJ1-5; 8 nucleotides match TRBD1. This CDR3 comprises 14 residues. The V gene end was trimmed by 5 bases and the J gene end by 7 bases; junction bases not matched to a gene: 7. CDR3 DNA: TGTGCCAGCAGTATCGGACAGGGTGGCCAGCCCCAGCATTTT. Residues: CASSIGQGGQPQHF.

This clonotype was recorded many times. This chain uses TRBV6-1 with TRBJ2-2; TRBD1 is a possible D gene (6 bases). V was cut by 6 bases and J by 1 base, with 9 bases left in between. The CDR3 has 14 residues. Germline-derived CDR1 and CDR2 are MNHNS and SASEGT. The DNA of the CDR3 is TGTGCCAGCAGGTGGACAGAGAACACCGGGGAGCTGTTTTTT. The encoded protein is CASRWTENTGELFF.

The chain employs TRBV2 and TRBJ1-3, with no clear D. V gave up 8 bases and J gave up 0 bases, with 11 bases separating them. This CDR3 is built from 14 residues. From germline, CDR1 is SNHLY and CDR2 FYNNEI. The CDR3: CASGYAFSGNTIYF. CDR3 coding DNA: TGTGCCAGCGGGTACGCATTCTCTGGAAACACCATATATTTT.

Worth noting for this clonotype: A much larger clonotype is one base distant, so this may be a read error. J is TRBJ1-1 and V is TRBV12-3 or TRBV12-4, with D possibly being TRBD1 (5 bases). The CDR3 runs 14 residues. Between the trimmed V and J ends, which lost 11 bases and 6 bases, there was a span of 22 bases. DNA for the CDR3: TGTGCCTGCCGAGAAACAGCAACAGGACCTGAAGCTTTCTTT. It specifies CACRETATGPEAFF.